One sample yielded the 11 T cell receptor beta chains listed below, sequenced in a study of blood T cell repertoires in COVID-19. Sequencing was performed with immunoSEQ multiplex PCR; in TCRdb, only in-frame clones are kept and a portion is missing. Here the sample spans about 380,000 clones, more than 70% being singletons. The source material was peripheral blood. These receptors were obtained from a man in his forties with acute or convalescent COVID-19.

The chain has TRBV27 and TRBJ2-7, with TRBD2 matching 14 bases. V dropped 6 bases and J dropped 4; count of bases not matched to a gene: 5. The CDR3 runs 15 residues. CDR1 is MNHEY and CDR2 is SMNVEV in the germline V gene (reference sequence). CDR3: CASRMTSGRVYEQYF. DNA of the CDR3: TGTGCCAGCAGGATGACTAGCGGGAGGGTTTACGAGCAGTACTTC.

This rearrangement joins TRBV5-1 to TRBJ1-5; D is undetermined. The CDR3 runs to 16 residues. CDR1 is SGHRS, CDR2 YFSETQ, per germline. Trimming removed 2 bases from V and 0 bases from J, with 12 bases in between. The DNA of the CDR3 is TGCGCCAGCAGCTTTGGGCCCGGTTATAGCAATCAGCCCCAGCATTTT. This encodes CASSFGPGYSNQPQHF.

The genes are TRBV7-2 and TRBJ1-1, with D maybe TRBD1 (6 bases). CDR1 SGHTA and CDR2 FQGNSA come from the germline V gene. Trimming cost V 2 bases and J 3 bases, with 10 bases left between them. This CDR3 has 14 amino acids. The CDR3 bases are TGTGCCAGCAGCTTACGAACAGGGTACACTGAAGCTTTCTTT. Residues: CASSLRTGYTEAFF.

CDR3 coding DNA: TGTGCCAGCAGCTCCCACGGGGACTCTGGAAACACCATATATTTT. Protein product: CASSSHGDSGNTIYF. The rearrangement links TRBV9 to TRBJ1-3; D not resolved. CDR1 SGDLS and CDR2 YYNGEE come from the germline V gene. This CDR3 is built from 15 residues. V lost 4 bases and J lost 0, with 11 bases in between.

The V call is TRBV28, the J call TRBJ2-7, with 7 bases that match TRBD1. There are 18 residues in the CDR3. Per germline, CDR1 MDHEN and CDR2 SYDVKM. V lost 7 bases, J lost 2 bases, and 20 bases stayed unmatched. CDR3 sequence (DNA): TGTGCCAGCAATTCTGCCGCACCTTCCGGGACAGACACCTACGAGCAGTACTTC. Translating it yields CASNSAAPSGTDTYEQYF.

This clone was seen once. The chain links TRBV15 to TRBJ2-1; 8 nucleotides line up with TRBD1. Germline V gene lookup returns CDR1 LNHNV and CDR2 YYDKDF (reference sequence). The junction had 4 bases not matched to a gene; V was cut back by 0 bases and J by 12 bases. The CDR3 spans 13 residues. The CDR3 coding sequence is TGTGCCACCAGCAGAGACCGGGACAGGCCGCAGTTCTTC. It encodes CATSRDRDRPQFF.

This clone was picked up one time. The chain combines TRBV29-1 with TRBJ2-7, with TRBD1 identical over 7 bases. The CDR3 contains 12 residues. CDR1 is SQVTM, CDR2 ANQGSEA, per germline. V was clipped by 4 bases and J by 3 bases; unmatched bases: 3. The CDR3 loop is CSVVRQGYEQYF. CDR3 bases: TGCAGCGTTGTACGACAGGGCTACGAGCAGTACTTC.

V usage is TRBV30 and J usage is TRBJ1-1; 12 bases are a match to TRBD1. The junction had 16 bases not matched to a gene; V was cut back by 3 bases and J by 5 bases. The CDR3 has 18 amino acids. CDR1 and CDR2 (germline): GTSNPN, SVGIG (reference sequence). CDR3 region: CAWSRRFGTGGLGTEAFF. In DNA form, the CDR3 reads TGTGCCTGGAGCCGAAGATTTGGGACAGGGGGCTTGGGGACTGAAGCTTTCTTT.

The V and J genes are TRBV3-1 (or the pseudogene TRBV3-2) and TRBJ2-7; 11 positions match TRBD2. Germline V lookup: CDR1 LGHDT, CDR2 YNNKEL (reference sequence). This CDR3 spans 14 amino acids. Trimming removed 8 bases from V and 3 bases from J; junction bases left unmatched: 6. CDR3 in DNA: TGTGCCAGCCGCGGTCTAGCGGGGGGCTACGAGCAGTACTTC. Its protein product is CASRGLAGGYEQYF.

The rearrangement joins TRBV29-1 to TRBJ2-2; TRBD1 aligns across 8 bases. V trimming: 7 bases; J trimming: 7 bases; junction bases outside the gene matches: 11. Germline CDR1 SQVTM, CDR2 ANQGSEA. The CDR3 runs 14 residues. The DNA of the CDR3 is TGCAGCGGGATTAAGGACAGGGCCAACGGGGAGCTGTTTTTT. This codes for CSGIKDRANGELFF.

The chain uses TRBV19 and TRBJ2-1, with 9 bases that match TRBD1. Trimming removed 2 bases from V and 7 bases from J; junction bases left unmatched: 9. This CDR3 spans 16 amino acids. Germline values: CDR1 LNHDA, CDR2 SQIVND (reference sequence). The CDR3 loop is CASSISSGQGGNEQFF. As DNA, the CDR3 is TGTGCCAGTAGTATATCTTCGGGACAGGGCGGGAATGAGCAGTTCTTC. The variable domain in full, with the rest retrieved from reference TRBV19 and TRBJ2-1, is DGGITQSPKYLFRKEGQNVTLSCEQNLNHDAMYWYRQDPGQGLRLIYYSQIVNDFQKGDIAEGYSVSREKKESFPLTVTSAQKNPTAFYLCASSISSGQGGNEQFFGPGTRLTVL.